This T cell receptor beta chain was profiled in a study of patients and donors after allogeneic stem cell transplantation. TCRdb reanalysed the RT-PCR reads using MiXCR and keeps one entry per CDR3 protein. The table records 190,000 or so distinct CDR3 sequences, roughly two fifths of them present only once. V was clipped by 6 bases and J by 7 bases; unmatched bases: 10. The germline V gene has CDR1 DFQATT and CDR2 SNEGSKA (reference sequence). The CDR3 runs to 13 residues. The chain combines TRBV20-1 with TRBJ1-2; TRBD1 agrees at 8 bases. The origin of this receptor is a human donor who was either an allogeneic HSCT recipient or a stem cell or donor lymphocyte infusion donor (not recorded which). It is not recorded whose cells these are; they may come from a transplant donor. Material for sequencing was blood, either unsorted or a sorted T cell fraction (not recorded which). Here the CDR3 DNA reads TGCAGTGCCAAAGGACAGGGAGGATCTGGCTACACCTTC. This codes for CSAKGQGGSGYTF.